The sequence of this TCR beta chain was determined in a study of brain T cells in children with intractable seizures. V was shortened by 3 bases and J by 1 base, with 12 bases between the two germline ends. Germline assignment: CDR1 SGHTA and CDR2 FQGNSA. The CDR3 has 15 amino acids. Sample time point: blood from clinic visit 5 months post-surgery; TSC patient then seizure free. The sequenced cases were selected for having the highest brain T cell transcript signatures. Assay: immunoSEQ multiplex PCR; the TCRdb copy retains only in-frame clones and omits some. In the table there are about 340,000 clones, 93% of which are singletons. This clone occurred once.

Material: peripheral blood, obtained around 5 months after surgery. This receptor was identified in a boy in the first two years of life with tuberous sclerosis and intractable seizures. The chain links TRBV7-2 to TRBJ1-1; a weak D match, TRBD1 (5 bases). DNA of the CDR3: TGTGCCAGCAGCTTTATAAGGGGAAGGAACACTGAAGCTTTCTTT. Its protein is CASSFIRGRNTEAFF.